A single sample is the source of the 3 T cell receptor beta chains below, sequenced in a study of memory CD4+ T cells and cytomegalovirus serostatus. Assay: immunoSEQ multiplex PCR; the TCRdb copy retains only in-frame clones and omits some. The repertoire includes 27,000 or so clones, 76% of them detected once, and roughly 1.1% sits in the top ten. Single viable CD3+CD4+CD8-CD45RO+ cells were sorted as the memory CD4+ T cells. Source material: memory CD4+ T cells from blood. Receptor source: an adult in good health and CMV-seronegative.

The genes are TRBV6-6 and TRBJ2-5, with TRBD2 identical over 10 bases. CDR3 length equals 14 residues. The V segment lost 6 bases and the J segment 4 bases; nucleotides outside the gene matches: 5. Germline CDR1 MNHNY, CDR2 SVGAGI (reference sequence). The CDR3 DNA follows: TGTGCCAGCAGACCGCGGACTAGCGGAGAGACCCAGTACTTC. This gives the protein CASRPRTSGETQYF.

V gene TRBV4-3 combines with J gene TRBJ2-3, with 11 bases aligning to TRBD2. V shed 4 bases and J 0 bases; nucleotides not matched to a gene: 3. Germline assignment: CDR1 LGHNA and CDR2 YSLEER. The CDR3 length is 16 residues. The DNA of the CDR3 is TGCGCCAGCAGCCTAAGGACTAGCGGGAGCACAGATACGCAGTATTTT. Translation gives CASSLRTSGSTDTQYF.

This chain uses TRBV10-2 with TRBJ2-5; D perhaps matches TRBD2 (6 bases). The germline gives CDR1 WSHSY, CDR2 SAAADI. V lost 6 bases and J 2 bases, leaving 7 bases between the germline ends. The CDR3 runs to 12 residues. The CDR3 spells CASRGGQETQYF. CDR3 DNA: TGCGCCAGCAGGGGGGGACAAGAGACCCAGTACTTC.